This record covers a single TCR beta chain. The antigen it binds to is not known. The sample holds no much larger clone one base away, and base qualities are not on file. Each PCR received spiked-in synthetic TCR analog templates so that absolute template abundance could be estimated from read counts. The immunoSEQ assay was used to amplify TCRbeta CDR3 regions from genomic DNA with bias-controlled V and J gene primers. Sequencing of rearranged TCRbeta segments was done at approximately 20X coverage. In the paper's pipeline: Clustering was used to correct sequencing errors, and CDR3s were annotated against IMGT so that V, D and J genes could be assigned. Out-of-frame and stop-codon sequences were excluded, and only productive TCRbeta rearrangements were used in downstream analyses. To compute clonality, Shannon entropy was normalized by the log of the number of unique productive sequences and then subtracted from one. Fisher's exact test with Benjamini-Hochberg correction, at a threshold of adjusted p below 0.01, was used to find clones that differed between time points or between blood and tumor. Held by TCRdb, this immuneACCESS table contains in-frame sequences only and omits some clones. Under half of the omission traces to an unresolved V gene where checked; the cause of the rest is unknown. That table gives V, J and clone size, and the DNA gave D and trimming. The sample records about 43,000 clones, roughly 88% of which are singletons. The ten largest clones take up 3% to 5% of the sample.

The entry originates in a study of PD-L1 blockade in urothelial cancer (dated by TCRdb to about 2017). In the study overall: Therapy was started around 2014 for all patients, and atezolizumab 1,200 mg was administered intravenously every 3 weeks. An exploratory multi-omic analysis was conducted of the somatic, immune and clinical correlates of response to PD-L1 blockade with atezolizumab in urothelial cancer. Durable clinical benefit was defined as a progression-free survival longer than 6 months, and TCR features were additionally tested against progression-free survival and overall survival. In the same patients, whole exome sequencing and RNA sequencing of pretreatment tumors were performed in addition to TCR sequencing. Blood samples were analyzed 3 weeks after the start of treatment (second dose) and 6 weeks after the start of treatment. An ECOG performance status of 0 or 1 was recorded for the patients, and 0 to 3 prior chemotherapy regimens had been received by the patients. About nine tenths of the roughly 29 patients were identified as males with urothelial cancer of bladder origin, and a prior smoking history was reported by 18 of 29 patients. Pretreatment tumor samples, along with matched peripheral blood collected serially before and after atezolizumab treatment, underwent TCR sequencing. Pretreatment blood TCR-seq was available for 27 to 30 patients, at least one posttreatment blood collection was obtained for some 25 patients, and tumor TCR-seq was available for some 25 patients. Nine patients reached durable clinical benefit, while around 19 patients did not. Blood samples yielded a median of around 150,000 T cells and tens of thousands of unique TCRs, with median clonality roughly 0.082. Study-wide conclusions, independent of this receptor: Among patients with durable benefit, tumor-associated TCR clones showed greater expansion in peripheral blood 3 weeks after treatment started (n ≈ 21, p = 0.022). Because the sample size was small (n = 29) and many of the analyses were exploratory, the results are meant to be hypothesis-generating. Improved progression-free and overall survival was found to be associated with pretreatment peripheral blood TCR clonality below the median.

A total of 25 to 30 patients with locally advanced or metastatic urothelial carcinoma, treated at Memorial Sloan Kettering on a trial protocol, made up the cohort. Peripheral blood mononuclear cells were collected pretreatment and during treatment, with between 1 and 8 total time points obtained per patient. The Qiagen DNeasy Blood extraction kit was used to purify genomic DNA from total PBMCs and tumor samples. PBMCs were collected pretreatment and during treatment, and were isolated and stored as previously described. The germline V gene specifies MDHEN as CDR1 and SYDVKM as CDR2. V drops 6 bases and J drops 4 bases, leaving 12 bases in between. The CDR3 measures 13 amino acids from cysteine to phenylalanine. The CDR3 DNA has 39 bases and is translated from base 1.

The sequencing used PBMCs, collected around atezolizumab (anti-PD-L1) treatment. This chain joins TRBV28 to TRBJ1-1; no D segment can be confidently identified. This TCR was recovered from a man older than 75 with urothelial cancer. The CDR3 reads as follows: CASRLVLATEAFF. The nucleotides read TGTGCCAGCAGGTTAGTATTGGCCACTGAAGCTTTCTTT.